This TCR beta chain emerged from a study of blood T cell repertoires in COVID-19. Study overall: Sites across the United States, Italy and Spain contributed samples from acute and convalescent COVID-19. T cells, B-cell-depleted T cells, or PBMCs provided the cDNA or gDNA that served as material.

Authors' data handling: Nucleated cell number was recorded as an estimate derived from reference gene primer amplification. Generated by immunoSEQ multiplex PCR, the TCRdb table keeps only in-frame clones and is missing some. V, J and clone size are taken as reported in that table, and D and trimming were inferred from the DNA itself. The sample records hundreds of thousands of clones, just under 90% being singletons. The V gene lost 5 bases and the J gene lost 5 bases, with 19 bases spanning the gap. The CDR3 has 17 residues. Germline V gene lookup returns CDR1 SGHTA and CDR2 FQGNSA. Seattle-derived patients entered the study during active infection and were followed longitudinally.

The sequence was obtained from a woman between 25 and 40 years old with COVID-19, enrolled during active disease. The V and J genes are TRBV7-2 and TRBJ1-6; a possible D gene is TRBD1 (5 bases). The sequenced material came from peripheral blood. CDR3 bases: TGTGCCAGCAGCCTCTTACCGAGGCAGGGAAATAATTCACCCCTCCACTTT. This sequence encodes CASSLLPRQGNNSPLHF.